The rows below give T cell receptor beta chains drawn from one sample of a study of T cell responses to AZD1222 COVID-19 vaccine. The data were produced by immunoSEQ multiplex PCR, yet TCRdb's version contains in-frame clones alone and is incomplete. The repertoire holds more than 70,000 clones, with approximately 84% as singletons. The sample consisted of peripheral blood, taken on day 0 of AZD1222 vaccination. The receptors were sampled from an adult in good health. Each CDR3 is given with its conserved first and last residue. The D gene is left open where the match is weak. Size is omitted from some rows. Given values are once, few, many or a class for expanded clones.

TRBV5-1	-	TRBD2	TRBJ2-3	CASSLAVVGGGPTDTQYF	TGCGCCAGCAGCTTGGCCGTTGTTGGCGGGGGACCCACAGATACGCAGTATTTT
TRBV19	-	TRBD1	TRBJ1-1	CASMMDRGEAFF	TGTGCCAGCATGATGGACAGGGGGGAAGCTTTCTTT
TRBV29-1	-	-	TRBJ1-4	CSVVDSSPVKLFF	TGCAGCGTTGTGGACAGCTCCCCTGTAAAACTGTTTTTT
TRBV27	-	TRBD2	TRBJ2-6	CASSFPTSGEFYSGANVLTF	TGTGCCAGCAGTTTTCCGACTAGCGGGGAATTCTACTCTGGGGCCAACGTCCTGACTTTC
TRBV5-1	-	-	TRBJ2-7	CASSPGTLRVYEQYF	TGCGCCAGCAGCCCCGGGACCCTTAGGGTCTACGAGCAGTACTTC
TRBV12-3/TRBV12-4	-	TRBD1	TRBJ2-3	CASLQGAADTQYF	TGTGCCAGCCTTCAGGGGGCGGCAGATACGCAGTATTTT
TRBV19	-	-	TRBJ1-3	CASSISTTGDGNTIYF	TGTGCCAGTAGTATTTCAACAACTGGGGATGGAAACACCATATATTTT
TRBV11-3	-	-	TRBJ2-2	CASSLAGELFF	TGTGCCAGCAGCTTAGCTGGGGAGCTGTTTTTT
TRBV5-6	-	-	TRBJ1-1	CASSYRTVEAFF	TGTGCCAGCAGCTACCGTACGGTCGAAGCTTTCTTT
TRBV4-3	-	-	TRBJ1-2	CASSQVGGGGYTF	TGCGCCAGCAGCCAGGTAGGAGGCGGTGGCTACACCTTC
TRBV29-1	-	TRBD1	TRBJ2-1	CSVAGTGFSNEQFF	TGCAGCGTTGCCGGGACAGGCTTTAGCAATGAGCAGTTCTTC
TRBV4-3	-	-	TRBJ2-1	CASSQDGDHYNEQFF	TGCGCCAGCAGCCAAGATGGGGATCACTACAATGAGCAGTTCTTC
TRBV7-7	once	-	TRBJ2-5	CASSLGNRNYPETQYF	TGTGCTAGCAGCTTGGGGAACAGGAATTACCCGGAGACCCAGTACTTC
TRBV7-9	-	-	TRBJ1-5	CASRMGDQPQHF	TGTGCCAGCAGAATGGGGGATCAGCCCCAGCATTTT
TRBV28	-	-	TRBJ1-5	CAGGEGGFQPQHF	TGTGCCGGGGGAGAGGGGGGGTTTCAGCCCCAGCATTTT
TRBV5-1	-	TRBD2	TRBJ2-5	CASSLVLVLAGSRAGETQYF	TGCGCCAGCAGCTTGGTTCTGGTGCTAGCGGGGTCCCGGGCCGGGGAGACCCAGTACTTC
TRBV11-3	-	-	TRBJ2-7	CASSPRTETAGEQYF	TGTGCCAGCAGCCCGCGGACAGAGACCGCGGGGGAGCAGTACTTC
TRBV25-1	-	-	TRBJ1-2	CASSEGGWGVTGYTF	TGTGCCAGCAGTGAAGGGGGGTGGGGCGTGACGGGCTACACCTTC
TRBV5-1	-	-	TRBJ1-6	CASSLGVLGGSPLHF	TGCGCCAGCAGCTTGGGGGTTTTAGGGGGTTCACCCCTCCACTTT
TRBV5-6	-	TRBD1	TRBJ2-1	CASSLLTGVNEQFF	TGTGCCAGCAGCTTGTTGACAGGGGTGAATGAGCAGTTCTTC
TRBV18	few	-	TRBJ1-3	CASGLSASGNTIYF	TGTGCCAGCGGCCTCTCGGCCTCTGGAAACACCATATATTTT
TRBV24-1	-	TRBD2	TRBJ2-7	CATSGSGGGFYEQYF	TGTGCCACCAGCGGGAGCGGGGGAGGTTTCTACGAGCAGTACTTC
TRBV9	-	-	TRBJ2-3	CASSASTGFTDTQYF	TGTGCCAGCAGCGCGTCAACAGGGTTTACAGATACGCAGTATTTT
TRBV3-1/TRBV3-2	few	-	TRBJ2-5	CASSLPSLETQYF	TGTGCCAGCAGCCTCCCGTCGCTTGAGACCCAGTACTTC
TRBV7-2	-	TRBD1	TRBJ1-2	CASSLGRDRGHGYTF	TGTGCCAGCAGCTTAGGCCGGGACAGGGGGCATGGCTACACCTTC
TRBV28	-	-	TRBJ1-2	CASSLRLGPANYGYTF	TGTGCCAGCAGTCTCCGGTTGGGCCCAGCTAACTATGGCTACACCTTC
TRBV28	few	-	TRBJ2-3	CASSLWVTGSLVTDTQYF	TGTGCCAGCAGTTTATGGGTGACAGGTAGTTTAGTCACAGATACGCAGTATTTT
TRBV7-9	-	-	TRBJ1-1	CASSLDAFNTEAFF	TGTGCCAGCAGCCTGGACGCATTCAACACTGAAGCTTTCTTT
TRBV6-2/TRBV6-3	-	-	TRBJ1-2	CASSHGRTIGYTF	TGTGCCAGCAGCCACGGGAGGACTATTGGCTACACCTTC
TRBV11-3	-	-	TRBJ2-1	CASSLTGMKQFF	TGTGCCAGCAGCTTAACAGGGATGAAGCAGTTCTTC
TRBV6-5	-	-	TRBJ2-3	CATRTSGADTQYF	TGTGCCACCAGGACCTCCGGGGCAGATACGCAGTATTTT
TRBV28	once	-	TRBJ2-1	CASRGQGIAYNEQFF	TGTGCCAGCAGGGGGCAGGGAATCGCCTACAATGAGCAGTTCTTC
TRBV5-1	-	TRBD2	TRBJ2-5	CASSAAGTSEETQYF	TGCGCCAGCAGCGCTGCCGGGACTAGCGAAGAGACCCAGTACTTC
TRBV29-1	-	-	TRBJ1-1	CSVERLMNTEAFF	TGCAGCGTTGAAAGGCTCATGAACACTGAAGCTTTCTTT
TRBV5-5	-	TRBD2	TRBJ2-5	CASSPGGAETQYF	TGTGCCAGCAGCCCGGGGGGGGCCGAGACCCAGTACTTC
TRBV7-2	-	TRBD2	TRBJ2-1	CASSLRLAGGPRNEQFF	TGTGCCAGCAGCTTAAGGCTAGCGGGGGGGCCGAGAAATGAGCAGTTCTTC
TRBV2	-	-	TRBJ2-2	CASSRTANTGELFF	TGTGCCAGCAGTAGGACAGCGAACACCGGGGAGCTGTTTTTT
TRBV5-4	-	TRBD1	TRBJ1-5	CASSRDRGNQPQHF	TGTGCCAGCAGCCGGGACAGGGGCAATCAGCCCCAGCATTTT
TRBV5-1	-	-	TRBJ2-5	CASSLAASSETQYF	TGCGCCAGCAGCTTGGCAGCTAGTTCGGAGACCCAGTACTTC
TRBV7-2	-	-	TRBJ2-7	CASSQAVGGWYEQYF	TGTGCCAGCAGCCAAGCGGTGGGGGGCTGGTACGAGCAGTACTTC
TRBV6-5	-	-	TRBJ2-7	CASSYTQTSYEQYF	TGTGCCAGCAGTTACACCCAGACCTCCTACGAGCAGTACTTC
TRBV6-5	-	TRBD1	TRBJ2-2	CASSSTGTGNTGELFF	TGTGCCAGCAGTTCCACCGGGACAGGGAACACCGGGGAGCTGTTTTTT
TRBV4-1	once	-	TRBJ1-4	CASSFGAGSEKLFF	TGCGCCAGCAGCTTCGGGGCAGGGAGTGAAAAACTGTTTTTT